The rows below give T cell receptor beta chains drawn from one sample of a study of Graves' ophthalmopathy and Graves' hyperthyroidism. In TCRdb, the multiplex PCR reads were re-called with MiXCR into one record per CDR3 protein. This table has hundreds of thousands of distinct CDR3 sequences, roughly 20% appearing once. The sample taken for sequencing was peripheral blood. Receptors originate from a woman aged 18-29 years with stable Graves' hyperthyroidism. The CDR3 runs from the conserved cysteine through the conserved F or W. A D gene is named only where the DNA matches it firmly. Part of the rows lack a size; the others show once, few, many or a class for expanded clones.

j_gene | v_gene | d_gene | abundance | CDR3nt | CDR3aa
TRBJ2-2 | TRBV7-2 | . | many | TGTGCCAGCAGCTTAGGGTTAGGCCAGAACACCGGGGAGCTGTTTTTT | CASSLGLGQNTGELFF
TRBJ2-7 | TRBV12-3/TRBV12-4 | TRBD2 | . | TGTGCCAGCAGTTTTAGCGGGAGTCCCCGTGGGGAGCAGTACTTC | CASSFSGSPRGEQYF
TRBJ2-7 | TRBV12-3/TRBV12-4 | . | many | TGTGCCAGCAGCACAGTGACTAGAATGTACGAGCAGTACTTC | CASSTVTRMYEQYF
TRBJ2-7 | TRBV29-1 | TRBD2 | many | TGCAGCGTTGGTTCTAGCGGGAGTTACGAGCAGTACTTC | CSVGSSGSYEQYF
TRBJ2-7 | TRBV7-3 | TRBD2 | many | TGTGCCAGCAGCCCCGAAGCGGGGGGATCCTGCGAGCAGTACTTC | CASSPEAGGSCEQYF
TRBJ2-5 | TRBV12-3/TRBV12-4 | TRBD1 | . | TGTGCCAGCAGTTACGGGACAGGGGGCTGGGACCAAGAGACCCAGTACTTC | CASSYGTGGWDQETQYF
TRBJ2-7 | TRBV5-1 | . | many | TGCGCCAGCAGCGGGGGCTGGGATGGAGCCTACGAGCAGTACTTC | CASSGGWDGAYEQYF
TRBJ2-5 | TRBV4-3 | . | many | TGCGCCAGCAGCCAAGATCTGCTAGTTACGACCCAGTACTTC | CASSQDLLVTTQYF
TRBJ1-2 | TRBV11-2 | . | many | TGTGCCAGCATTCCTAGATCGCCCGGGAGGCGGGATGGCTACACCTTC | CASIPRSPGRRDGYTF
TRBJ2-2 | TRBV28 | . | many | TGTGCCAGCAGGCTGGGGGGTCTAAACACCGGGGAGCTGTTTTTT | CASRLGGLNTGELFF
TRBJ2-7 | TRBV6-5 | TRBD1 | . | TGTGCCAGCAGTTACGGCCCGGGACAGGGGGCAATCGAGCAGTACTTC | CASSYGPGQGAIEQYF
TRBJ2-6 | TRBV12-3/TRBV12-4 | TRBD2 | . | TGTGCCAGCAGCTTCGGAGCGGGAGCTGGGGCCAACGTCCTGACTTTC | CASSFGAGAGANVLTF
TRBJ1-2 | TRBV2 | . | . | TGTGCCAGCACGGGAGGGGTGTTCGTCTATGGCTACACCTTC | CASTGGVFVYGYTF
TRBJ2-2 | TRBV5-4 | . | many | TGTGCCAGCAACTGGTGGCCGGGACCGAGCACCGGGGAGCTGTTTTTT | CASNWWPGPSTGELFF
TRBJ2-5 | TRBV28 | . | once | TGTGCCAGCAATGGGATAGGATTTCCGGGTCTTCTACAAGAGACCCAGTACTTC | CASNGIGFPGLLQETQYF
TRBJ2-7 | TRBV4-1 | TRBD2 | many | TGCGCCAGCACTATAACTAGCGCGGATGCCTACGAGCAGTACTTC | CASTITSADAYEQYF
TRBJ2-5 | TRBV6-5 | TRBD1 | . | TGTGCCAGCAGTATACCGACAGGGGGTAGGGTAGAGACCCAGTACTTC | CASSIPTGGRVETQYF
TRBJ1-2 | TRBV9 | . | many | TGTGCCAGCAGCCCCTCCCAGGGGCAACTCTATGGCTACACCTTC | CASSPSQGQLYGYTF
TRBJ2-5 | TRBV6-5 | . | many | TGTGCTGTGTGGCCTTTTCTCTCCTGTGGGCAAGTCCAGTACTTC | CAVWPFLSCGQVQYF
TRBJ2-2 | TRBV7-3 | . | many | TGTGCCAGCAGCTTTCCAGGCACCGGGGAGCTGTTTTTT | CASSFPGTGELFF
TRBJ1-3 | TRBV5-1 | . | many | TGCGCCAGCAGCTTGGAGTCTGGGGTTGGAAACACCATATATTTT | CASSLESGVGNTIYF
TRBJ2-7 | TRBV14 | TRBD2 | many | TGTGCCAGCAGCCAACCCACTAGCGGGAAGTTCTCCTACGAGCAGTACTTC | CASSQPTSGKFSYEQYF
TRBJ2-5 | TRBV20-1 | TRBD2 | . | TGCAGTGCTAGAACGGTAGCGGGAGGCTACCAAGAGACCCAGTACTTC | CSARTVAGGYQETQYF
TRBJ1-2 | TRBV6-5 | . | . | TGTGCCAGCATTATGAGGGGACGGACAGACTATGGCTACACCTTC | CASIMRGRTDYGYTF
TRBJ2-7 | TRBV12-3/TRBV12-4 | TRBD2 | many | TGTGCCAGCAGTCGGACTAGCGGGAGGGGTGAGCAGTACTTC | CASSRTSGRGEQYF
TRBJ1-1 | TRBV7-2 | . | once | TGTGCCAGCAGCTTAAAGTCAGCTAACACTGAAGCTTTCTTT | CASSLKSANTEAFF
TRBJ2-5 | TRBV7-8 | . | many | TGTGCCAGCAGCAAAGAAGGGGCTTCCCAAGAGACCCAGTACTTC | CASSKEGASQETQYF
TRBJ2-4 | TRBV12-3/TRBV12-4 | . | many | TGTGCCAGCACCCAACCGACAGTAACCATTAAGTACTTC | CASTQPTVTIKYF
TRBJ1-1 | TRBV5-5 | . | . | TGTGCCAGCAGCGTAGAGCGGGGTACTGAAGCTTTCTTT | CASSVERGTEAFF
TRBJ1-5 | TRBV19 | . | few | TGTGCCAGTAGTATAACGGCGGCAAGCAATCAGCCCCAGCATTTT | CASSITAASNQPQHF
TRBJ2-5 | TRBV12-3/TRBV12-4 | TRBD2 | . | TGTGCCAGCAGTCCTAGCGGTCGGGCCTTGACCCAAGAGACCCAGTACTTC | CASSPSGRALTQETQYF
TRBJ2-7 | TRBV6-2/TRBV6-3 | . | many | TGTGCCAGCAGTCAAATCGGGGTGAGCTCCTACGAGCAGTACTTC | CASSQIGVSSYEQYF
TRBJ1-5 | TRBV7-9 | . | . | TGTGCCAGCAGCTTAAGAGGGGGAGACAATCAGCCCCAGCATTTT | CASSLRGGDNQPQHF
TRBJ1-2 | TRBV12-3/TRBV12-4 | TRBD1 | many | TGTGCCAGCAGTTTATCCTTAGCAGGGGGCTATCGCTACACCTTC | CASSLSLAGGYRYTF
TRBJ2-5 | TRBV28 | TRBD1 | many | TGTGCCAGCGGCACCTTTTCCGGGACAGGGGAGTTTGGAGAGACCCAGTACTTC | CASGTFSGTGEFGETQYF
TRBJ2-5 | TRBV20-1 | . | . | TGCAGTGCTAGGACCGTACAAGAGACCCAGTACTTC | CSARTVQETQYF
TRBJ2-7 | TRBV28 | . | many | TGTGCCAGCAGCCTGGCCCCGGGGGTTCACGACGAGCAGTACTTC | CASSLAPGVHDEQYF
TRBJ2-5 | TRBV18 | TRBD2 | many | TGTGCCAGCTCACCACCGGCGGGAGTGATCGAGACCCAGTACTTC | CASSPPAGVIETQYF
TRBJ1-3 | TRBV12-3/TRBV12-4 | TRBD1 | many | TGTGCCAGCACCAGGGACAGCGGAAACACCATATATTTT | CASTRDSGNTIYF
TRBJ2-4 | TRBV12-3/TRBV12-4 | . | . | TGTGCCAGCAGTTTTCAGGGGCGGAGTAACATTCAGTACTTC | CASSFQGRSNIQYF
TRBJ2-7 | TRBV10-3 | . | many | TGTGCCATCGCCCGGACAGAGTCCTACGAGCAGTACTTC | CAIARTESYEQYF
TRBJ1-6 | TRBV9 | . | . | TGTGCCAGCAGCGCCCAACAGAGCTCCTATAATTCACCCCTCCACTTT | CASSAQQSSYNSPLHF
TRBJ1-1 | TRBV19 | . | many | TGTGCCAGTAGTATCGCCCCTAAGACTGAAGCTTTCTTT | CASSIAPKTEAFF
TRBJ1-6 | TRBV28 | . | many | TGTGCCAGCAGTCTGAGAATTTCACCCCTCCACTTT | CASSLRISPLHF
TRBJ1-1 | TRBV27 | TRBD1 | many | TGTGCCAGCAGTTTACTGGGACAGGAATCTGGGAACACTGAAGCTTTCTTT | CASSLLGQESGNTEAFF
TRBJ2-3 | TRBV12-3/TRBV12-4 | TRBD2 | many | TGTGCCAGCAGTTTATCAGCGGGAGAAGATACGCAGTATTTT | CASSLSAGEDTQYF
TRBJ1-5 | TRBV12-3/TRBV12-4 | TRBD1 | many | TGTGCCAGCAGTGCCCAACAGGGGAAGCAGCCCCAGCATTTT | CASSAQQGKQPQHF